This T cell receptor beta chain was recovered during a study of T cell changes during pregnancy in multiple sclerosis. Here immunoSEQ multiplex PCR was the method, and the copy in TCRdb shows in-frame clones only, minus some. The sample consists of under 80,000 clones, approximately 92% of them appearing once. The germline V and J ends were trimmed by 4 bases and 7 bases, with 14 bases remaining between them. CDR1 is SQVTM and CDR2 is ANQGSEA in the germline V gene. The CDR3 extends over 13 amino acids. Here the sequenced sample was peripheral blood, taken before pregnancy. The rearrangement links TRBV29-1 to TRBJ1-5; D is perhaps TRBD1 (6 bases). This TCR was recovered from a female donor with multiple sclerosis, enrolled in a pregnancy study. The CDR3 protein is CSVAQGLEQPQHF. The CDR3 DNA is TGCAGCGTTGCGCAGGGGCTGGAGCAGCCCCAGCATTTT. The full variable domain, rest sourced from reference TRBV29-1 and TRBJ1-5, is SAVISQKPSRDICQRGTSLTIQCQVDSQVTMMFWYRQQPGQSLTLIATANQGSEATYESGFVIDKFPISRPNLTFSTLTVSNMSPEDSSIYLCSVAQGLEQPQHFGDGTRLSIL.